This T cell receptor beta chain was sequenced during a study of T cells in Graves' hyperthyroidism and ophthalmopathy. Study-wide findings and caveats: Most expanded thyroid clonotypes above 0.001 recurred in blood.

Between the trimmed V and J ends, which lost 0 bases and 2 bases, there was a span of 23 bases. The CDR3 has 20 amino acids. The germline V gene has CDR1 MNHNS and CDR2 SASEGT. Ten or more counts support this clonotype. Its antigen is as yet unknown. TCR beta CDR3 regions were amplified from RNA transcripts. Researchers ran a first-round RT-PCR on the TCR CDR3 using the HTBI primer set. Each CDR3 protein is one row after TCRdb ran MiXCR on the multiplex PCR reads. The table shows 500,000 to 650,000 distinct CDR3 sequences, with 15% to 20% occurring only once. On the basis of clinical symptoms, serum thyroxine and TRAb, thyroid ultrasound and orbital computed tomography, diagnoses were made.

This clonotype originated in a woman younger than 35 with Graves' ophthalmopathy. The specimen was blood. V gene TRBV6-1 combines with J gene TRBJ1-5, with D possibly matching TRBD1 (6 bases). The CDR3: CASSEALDRPLRDGNQPQHF. The CDR3, as DNA: TGTGCCAGCAGTGAAGCGCTGGACAGACCCTTACGGGACGGCAATCAGCCCCAGCATTTT.